The 23 T cell receptor beta chains listed next were all sequenced from one sample in a study of type 1 regulatory T cells. TCRdb independently ran MiXCR on the reads; one entry per CDR3 protein. The sample records 60,000 to 70,000 distinct CDR3 sequences, about 50% being singletons. Antigens of these TCRs are unknown. Sequenced input: cultured non-Tr1 T cells, either the whole culture or a sorted T cell fraction (not recorded which). The receptors stem from a human donor in good health.

The chain joins TRBV6-1 to TRBJ1-4; 7 nucleotides match TRBD1. Germline V gene lookup returns CDR1 MNHNS and CDR2 SASEGT. Unmatched junction bases numbered 1, after V lost 7 bases and J lost 2 bases. This CDR3 region has 13 residues. In DNA, the CDR3 is TGTGCCAGCAACAGGGGTACTAATGAAAAACTGTTTTTT. This sequence encodes CASNRGTNEKLFF.

This clonotype was counted between two and nine times. The genes are TRBV20-1 and TRBJ1-1; TRBD1 matches at 7 bases. J was trimmed by 3 bases and V by 8 bases; bases with no gene match: 3. The CDR3 runs to 11 residues. The germline gives CDR1 DFQATT, CDR2 SNEGSKA (reference sequence). CDR3 protein: CSQGEDTEAFF. CDR3 DNA: TGCAGTCAGGGGGAAGACACTGAAGCTTTCTTT.

A few counts support this clonotype. The chain joins TRBV20-1 to TRBJ2-7; TRBD2 is a possible D gene (6 bases). Germline V lookup: CDR1 DFQATT, CDR2 SNEGSKA (reference sequence). The V and J ends lost 0 bases and 0 bases respectively, with 15 bases between them. The CDR3 is 16 residues long. The chain's CDR3 is CSARDWAGGTSYEQYF. For the CDR3, the DNA is TGCAGTGCTAGAGATTGGGCTGGGGGGACCTCCTACGAGCAGTACTTC.

The rearrangement links TRBV10-3 to TRBJ2-7, with 9 bases identical to TRBD1. V shed 2 bases, J shed 6 bases, and the junction held 5 bases outside the gene matches. The CDR3 has 14 amino acids. Germline V CDR1 and CDR2: ENHRY, SYGVKD. In DNA, the CDR3 is TGTGCCATCAGTGAGGTGGGACAGGGTGTCGAGCAGTACTTC. Encoded protein: CAISEVGQGVEQYF.

J is TRBJ2-1 and V is TRBV18, with TRBD2 matching over 10 bases. This CDR3 is built from 15 residues. From germline, CDR1 is KGHSH and CDR2 LQKENI. V lost 3 bases, J lost 4 bases, and 3 bases stayed unmatched. In nucleotides, the CDR3 is TGTGCCAGCTCACCCTCACTAGCGGGATACAATGAGCAGTTCTTC. It translates to CASSPSLAGYNEQFF. Full variable domain (rest looked up from reference TRBV18 and TRBJ2-1): NAGVMQNPRHLVRRRGQEARLRCSPMKGHSHVYWYRQLPEEGLKFMVYLQKENIIDESGMPKERFSAEFPKEGPSILRIQQVVRGDSAAYFCASSPSLAGYNEQFFGPGTRLTVL.

V and J are TRBV7-8 and TRBJ2-1, with TRBD2 as a possible D gene (6 bases). V gave up 1 base and J gave up 10 bases, with 11 bases separating them. CDR3 length: 13 amino acids. The germline V gene encodes CDR1 SGHVS and CDR2 FQNEAQ. CDR3 residues: CASSLGGGREQFF. CDR3 in DNA: TGTGCCAGCAGCTTAGGGGGAGGACGGGAGCAGTTCTTC. Full variable domain (outside the CDR3, taken from reference TRBV7-8 and TRBJ2-1): GAGVSQSPRYKVAKRGQDVALRCDPISGHVSLFWYQQALGQGPEFLTYFQNEAQLDKSGLPSDRFFAERPEGSVSTLKIQRTQQEDSAVYLCASSLGGGREQFFGPGTRLTVL.

This clonotype was counted a few times. The chain combines TRBV25-1 with TRBJ1-3, with D perhaps matching TRBD1 (5 bases). CDR1 MGHDK and CDR2 SYGVNS come from the germline V gene. V dropped 3 bases and J dropped 5 bases, with 14 bases sitting between them. The CDR3 is made up of 15 amino acids. CDR3 sequence reads: CASSDNRQRRNTIYF. DNA of the CDR3: TGTGCCAGCAGTGACAATAGACAGCGCCGAAACACCATATATTTT.

The chain carries TRBV20-1 and TRBJ2-3; D gene unclear. CDR3 length: 12 amino acids. The germline CDR1 and CDR2 sequences are DFQATT and SNEGSKA (reference sequence). V lost 6 bases and J 4 bases, leaving 11 bases between the germline ends. CDR3 loop: CSAPSVADTQYF. In DNA form, the CDR3 reads TGCAGTGCACCCTCGGTCGCAGATACGCAGTATTTT.

The V call is TRBV29-1, the J call TRBJ2-7; 11 bases are a match to TRBD1. CDR3 length: 14 residues. Trimming took 6 bases from V and 2 from J; bases not matched to a gene: 6. Germline values: CDR1 SQVTM, CDR2 ANQGSEA. The CDR3 here is CSVRKGQGAYEQYF. In nucleotides, the CDR3 is TGCAGCGTCCGAAAGGGACAGGGGGCCTACGAGCAGTACTTC.

Turning to this clonotype: One end of the junction fails to match germline, which may point to a read error. This chain connects TRBV12-3 or TRBV12-4 to TRBJ2-3; the D gene could be TRBD1 or TRBD2 (6 bases each). The CDR3 totals 15 residues. CDR3 coding DNA: TGTGCTAGCAGTTTAGATAGCTGGGGGGCGAATACGCAGTATTTT. Its protein is CASSLDSWGANTQYF.

The gene calls are TRBV30 and TRBJ2-7; the match to TRBD2 covers 11 bases. This CDR3 comprises 12 residues. CDR1 and CDR2 (germline): GTSNPN, SVGIG (reference sequence). V was clipped by 8 bases and J by 2 bases; unmatched bases: 2. The CDR3 here is CAVSGGAYEQYF. CDR3 coding DNA: TGTGCCGTTAGCGGGGGGGCCTACGAGCAGTACTTC.

This clonotype was seen once. The V and J genes are TRBV11-2 and TRBJ2-7; TRBD1 is a possible D gene (6 bases). The V end was cut by 1 base, the J end by 2 bases, with 12 bases between. The CDR3 runs 15 residues. Germline CDR1 SGHAT, CDR2 FQNNGV. CDR3 residues: CASSLVQGPPYEQYF. DNA of the CDR3: TGTGCCAGCAGCTTAGTGCAGGGGCCGCCCTACGAGCAGTACTTC. The full variable domain, in which reference TRBV11-2 and TRBJ2-7 provide the parts outside the CDR3, is EAGVAQSPRYKIIEKRQSVAFWCNPISGHATLYWYQQILGQGPKLLIQFQNNGVVDDSQLPKDRFSAERLKGVDSTLKIQPAKLEDSAVYLCASSLVQGPPYEQYFGPGTRLTVT.

The chain is built from TRBV20-1 and TRBJ2-5; the D gene is possibly TRBD1 (6 bases). The germline gives CDR1 DFQATT, CDR2 SNEGSKA (reference sequence). V was clipped by 3 bases and J by 3 bases, with 14 bases between them. The CDR3 totals 14 residues. Written as DNA, the CDR3 is TGCAGTGCTAGGCCAGGCAGGGGAGAAGAGACCCAGTACTTC. Encoded protein: CSARPGRGEETQYF.

The gene calls are TRBV18 and TRBJ1-3; D remains ambiguous. The CDR3 contains 15 residues. The germline V gene has CDR1 KGHSH and CDR2 LQKENI. V was cut by 6 bases and J by 4 bases, with 16 bases left in between. Written as DNA, the CDR3 is TGTGCCAGCTCGCGCGAGATGATTGGCGGAAACACCATATATTTT. Protein product: CASSREMIGGNTIYF.

The chain links TRBV19 to TRBJ2-2, with D hard to call. The CDR3 consists of 15 residues. Per germline, CDR1 LNHDA and CDR2 SQIVND (reference sequence). Trimming left V 3 bases short and J 0 bases short, with 8 bases between. CDR3 bases: TGTGCCAGTAGTATCGGTACACCGAACACCGGGGAGCTGTTTTTT. The encoded protein is CASSIGTPNTGELFF.

The chain couples TRBV2 to TRBJ2-3; D is ambiguous. This CDR3 spans 12 amino acids. The V and J ends lost 6 bases and 2 bases respectively, with 6 bases between them. The germline CDR1 and CDR2 sequences are SNHLY and FYNNEI. CDR3 residues: CASRRITDTQYF. The CDR3 DNA is TGTGCCAGCAGGAGAATCACAGATACGCAGTATTTT.

This chain joins TRBV3-1 and TRBJ1-1; D is uncertain. V was clipped by 4 bases and J by 2 bases, with 11 bases between them. From germline, CDR1 is LGHDT and CDR2 YNNKEL (reference sequence). CDR3 length: 14 residues. The CDR3 reads CASSRGLINTEAFF. CDR3 nucleotides: TGTGCCAGCAGCCGCGGACTGATTAACACTGAAGCTTTCTTT. Together with reference TRBV3-1 and TRBJ1-1, the CDR3 gives the full variable domain: DTAVSQTPKYLVTQMGNDKSIKCEQNLGHDTMYWYKQDSKKFLKIMFSYNNKELIINETVPNRFSPKSPDKAHLNLHINSLELGDSAVYFCASSRGLINTEAFFGQGTRLTVV.

This clonotype was counted only a few times. This rearrangement joins TRBV20-1 to TRBJ1-6; 7 positions match TRBD1. The CDR3 spans 15 residues. V lost 3 bases and J lost 5; bases outside the gene matches: 7. Germline values: CDR1 DFQATT, CDR2 SNEGSKA (reference sequence). CDR3 in DNA: TGCAGTGCTAGCACTCGACAGGGAAATAATTCACCCCTCCACTTT. Translated, it gives CSASTRQGNNSPLHF.

This clonotype turned up a few times. J is TRBJ2-1 and V is TRBV20-1; 8 positions match TRBD1. The germline V gene has CDR1 DFQATT and CDR2 SNEGSKA (reference sequence). The CDR3 contains 15 residues. V shed 6 bases and J 5 bases; nucleotides not matched to a gene: 12. The CDR3 DNA follows: TGCAGTGCAACCTACTATGGACAGGGAAACAATGAGCAGTTCTTC. It encodes CSATYYGQGNNEQFF.

The count of this clonotype is one. The gene calls are TRBV20-1 and TRBJ2-1, with 7 bases that match TRBD2. V lost 8 bases and J lost 4; bases outside the gene matches: 11. This CDR3 is 14 amino acids long. Germline V CDR1 and CDR2: DFQATT, SNEGSKA (reference sequence). CDR3 nucleotide sequence: TGCAGTACCCGGAGCGGGGCCACATACAATGAGCAGTTCTTC. This codes for CSTRSGATYNEQFF.

The CDR3 spells CASSYGGDNYGYTF. In DNA, the CDR3 is TGTGCCAGCAGTTATGGGGGGGACAACTATGGCTACACCTTC. The chain employs TRBV12-3 or TRBV12-4 and TRBJ1-2; a weak D match, TRBD1 (5 bases). The germline V and J ends were trimmed by 4 bases and 2 bases, with 11 bases remaining between them. This CDR3 has 14 amino acids.

V is TRBV20-1 and J is TRBJ1-2, with D unclear. V lost 0 bases to trimming and J lost 2 bases, with 7 bases between them. Germline CDR1 is DFQATT and CDR2 is SNEGSKA (reference sequence). The CDR3 runs 13 residues. The CDR3: CSARDPVNYGYTF. The CDR3 DNA sequence: TGCAGTGCTAGAGATCCAGTCAACTATGGCTACACCTTC.

The chain couples TRBV12-3 or TRBV12-4 to TRBJ2-3; no firm D call. CDR3 length: 11 residues. Deletions cut 10 bases from V and 0 bases from J, with 5 bases between. The CDR3 sequence: CATGSTDTQYF. DNA for the CDR3: TGTGCCACCGGAAGCACAGATACGCAGTATTTT.